This passage covers 27 T cell receptor beta chains from one sample sequenced in a study of blood T cell repertoires in COVID-19. Sequencing was performed with immunoSEQ multiplex PCR; in TCRdb, only in-frame clones are kept and a portion is missing. The sample lists 250,000 or so clones, 70% to 85% occurring once. What was sequenced was peripheral blood. These TCRs come from a man at least 80 years old with acute or convalescent COVID-19.

The chain has TRBV5-1 and TRBJ2-7; the match to TRBD1 covers 7 bases. Losses at the gene ends were 4 bases for V and 3 bases for J; bases not matched to a gene: 4. The V gene's germline CDR1 is SGHRS and CDR2 YFSETQ. This CDR3 has 13 amino acids. CDR3 nucleotides: TGCGCCAGCAGCGGGGGACAGCTCTACGAGCAGTACTTC. Amino acids: CASSGGQLYEQYF.

The genes are TRBV27 and TRBJ2-1; 10 nucleotides match TRBD1. This CDR3 has 15 amino acids. Trimming removed 2 bases from V and 6 bases from J; junction bases left unmatched: 4. Germline V gene sequence: CDR1 MNHEY, CDR2 SMNVEV (reference sequence). The CDR3 loop reads CASSLRDRGGNEQFF. The CDR3, as DNA: TGTGCCAGCAGTTTAAGGGACAGGGGTGGCAATGAGCAGTTCTTC.

Comment on this clone: A junction end diverges from the germline sequence, so it may reflect a read error. This sequence joins TRBV3-1 (or the pseudogene TRBV3-2) and TRBJ2-7, with 7 bases matching TRBD2. The CDR3 has 16 residues. Germline CDR1 and CDR2: LGHDT and YNNKEL (reference sequence). In DNA form, the CDR3 reads TGTGCCAGCAGCCAAAGGTTCGGGGTTAGCGGGCCTTCTGTGGACTTC. Protein product: CASSQRFGVSGPSVDF.

The CDR3 loop reads CASSYGSSYNEQFF. The CDR3 DNA sequence: TGTGCCAGCAGTTACGGGAGCTCCTACAATGAGCAGTTCTTC. This sequence joins TRBV6-5 and TRBJ2-1; TRBD2 might be the D (5 bases). This CDR3 contains 14 residues. V lost 2 bases and J lost 0, with 5 bases in between. Looked up from germline, CDR1 is MNHEY and CDR2 is SVGAGI.

The chain carries TRBV19 and TRBJ2-7, with D perhaps TRBD1 (6 bases). The V gene lost 6 bases and the J gene lost 2 bases, with 20 bases spanning the gap. There are 16 residues in the CDR3. Looked up from germline, CDR1 is LNHDA and CDR2 is SQIVND (reference sequence). The CDR3 spells CASSLRGSDTAYEQYF. For the CDR3, the DNA is TGTGCCAGTAGCCTCAGGGGATCGGACACCGCCTACGAGCAGTACTTC.

The V call is TRBV7-3, the J call TRBJ2-5; D is possibly TRBD1 (5 bases). Germline V CDR1 and CDR2: SGHTA, FQGTGA. This CDR3 is 13 amino acids long. V was cut by 2 bases and J by 4 bases, with 8 bases left in between. CDR3 coding DNA: TGTGCCAGCAGCTTAGCGCAGGGAGAGACCCAGTACTTC. Protein product: CASSLAQGETQYF. Full variable domain (outside the CDR3, taken from reference TRBV7-3 and TRBJ2-5): GAGVSQTPSNKVTEKGKYVELRCDPISGHTALYWYRQSLGQGPEFLIYFQGTGAADDSGLPNDRFFAVRPEGSVSTLKIQRTERGDSAVYLCASSLAQGETQYFGPGTRLLVL.

The V gene is TRBV18, the J gene TRBJ2-2; TRBD2 aligns across 8 bases. V dropped 4 bases and J dropped 6; count of bases not matched to a gene: 13. The germline gives CDR1 KGHSH, CDR2 LQKENI. This CDR3 contains 17 residues. DNA for the CDR3: TGTGCCAGCTCACTACACGTCACCGGGGGGGCGTCCGGGGAGCTGTTTTTT. It is translated as CASSLHVTGGASGELFF.

The V and J genes are TRBV6-4 and TRBJ2-1; 11 bases map to TRBD1. CDR1 and CDR2 (germline): MRHNA, SNTAGT. J was trimmed by 7 bases and V by 6 bases; bases with no gene match: 5. The CDR3 is 14 amino acids. The CDR3 loop is CASRAGTGGNEQFF. CDR3 bases: TGTGCCAGCAGGGCCGGGACAGGGGGAAATGAGCAGTTCTTC.

This rearrangement joins TRBV5-1 to TRBJ2-6; D is unresolved. The CDR3 loop spans 18 amino acids. The V gene lost 0 bases and the J gene lost 0 bases, with 13 bases spanning the gap. From germline, CDR1 is SGHRS and CDR2 YFSETQ. This chain's CDR3 is CASSLAPGSISGANVLTF. CDR3 nucleotide sequence: TGCGCCAGCAGCTTGGCCCCTGGCTCCATCTCTGGGGCCAACGTCCTGACTTTC.

This clone occurred a few times. The chain couples TRBV6-5 to TRBJ1-6, with TRBD1 matching 8 bases. The CDR3 has 15 amino acids. Germline assignment: CDR1 MNHEY and CDR2 SVGAGI. V lost 5 bases to trimming and J lost 7 bases; unmatched junction nucleotides: 7. The CDR3 DNA reads as TGTGCCAGCAGTCCGCCCCGGGACAGGAATTCACCCCTCCACTTT. This sequence encodes CASSPPRDRNSPLHF.

The chain has TRBV7-8 and TRBJ1-5; TRBD1 matches 7 bases. The germline CDR1 and CDR2 sequences are SGHVS and FQNEAQ. V trimming: 5 bases; J trimming: 5 bases; junction bases outside the gene matches: 9. CDR3 length equals 15 residues. The CDR3 DNA sequence: TGTGCCAGCAGCCCATCGACAGGGAGGCATCAGCCCCAGCATTTT. Amino acids: CASSPSTGRHQPQHF.

This sequence joins TRBV7-2 and TRBJ2-1, with 14 positions matching TRBD2. The germline V gene has CDR1 SGHTA and CDR2 FQGNSA. J was trimmed by 4 bases and V by 1 base; bases with no gene match: 6. The length of the CDR3 is 18 residues. In DNA, the CDR3 is TGTGCCAGCAGCTTAGAGGGACTAGCGGGGGCCCATTACAATGAGCAGTTCTTC. This codes for CASSLEGLAGAHYNEQFF.

J is TRBJ2-7 and V is TRBV10-3; 7 bases map to TRBD1. The CDR3 length is 13 residues. Germline loops: CDR1 ENHRY, CDR2 SYGVKD. Unmatched junction bases numbered 7, after V lost 6 bases and J lost 5 bases. The CDR3 DNA is TGTGCCATCAGCTCTCGCGGACAGGACGAGCAGTACTTC. It is translated as CAISSRGQDEQYF.

The chain has TRBV6-5 and TRBJ1-1, with D unresolved. Trimming took off 6 bases at V and 7 bases at J, with 15 bases between the two ends. The length of the CDR3 is 13 residues. Germline V gives CDR1 MNHEY, CDR2 SVGAGI. Written as DNA, the CDR3 is TGTGCCAGCAGCAGGCCTTCAACACTTGAAGCTTTCTTT. Translating it yields CASSRPSTLEAFF.

This clone was counted a single time. V is TRBV24-1 and J is TRBJ2-1; no clear D gene. CDR3 length: 11 amino acids. Looked up from germline, CDR1 is KGHDR and CDR2 is SFDVKD. V was clipped by 3 bases and J by 14 bases, with 10 bases between them. The chain's CDR3 is CATSDARREFF. DNA for the CDR3: TGTGCCACCAGTGATGCTCGTCGAGAGTTCTTC.

The chain has TRBV12-3 or TRBV12-4 and TRBJ1-2; 7 nucleotides match TRBD1. The junction had 7 bases not matched to a gene; V was cut back by 6 bases and J by 6 bases. The CDR3 contains 13 residues. In DNA form, the CDR3 reads TGTGCCAGCAGCCCCCGACAGGGTCATGGCTACACCTTC. Residues: CASSPRQGHGYTF.

V and J are TRBV19 and TRBJ1-5; TRBD1 agrees at 9 bases. Germline CDR1 LNHDA, CDR2 SQIVND (reference sequence). The CDR3 covers 16 residues. The junction had 8 bases not matched to a gene; V was cut back by 7 bases and J by 1 base. CDR3 sequence reads: CASIEGQGWSNQPQHF. CDR3 coding DNA: TGTGCCAGTATTGAGGGACAGGGTTGGAGCAATCAGCCCCAGCATTTT.

The genes are TRBV24-1 and TRBJ2-5; TRBD1 agrees at 7 bases. The germline V gene has CDR1 KGHDR and CDR2 SFDVKD. The CDR3 contains 14 residues. Germline trimming cut 7 bases from V and 3 bases from J; bases unmatched to any gene: 7. Here the CDR3 DNA reads TGTGCCACCAGATCTACAGGGGAAAAAGAGACCCAGTACTTC. It encodes CATRSTGEKETQYF.

This chain uses TRBV30 with TRBJ1-4; a weak D match, TRBD1 (6 bases). The germline V and J ends were trimmed by 0 bases and 5 bases, with 13 bases remaining between them. This CDR3 comprises 15 residues. CDR1 is GTSNPN and CDR2 is SVGIG in the germline V gene (reference sequence). The CDR3 sequence is CAWSVYGTSNEKLFF. CDR3 coding DNA: TGTGCCTGGAGTGTATACGGGACAAGCAATGAAAAACTGTTTTTT.

There are a few counts of this clone. This chain joins TRBV12-5 and TRBJ2-7, with a possible D match to TRBD2 (6 bases). The CDR3 covers 13 residues. Germline CDR1 and CDR2: LGHNT and FRNRAP. The germline V and J ends were trimmed by 11 bases and 1 base, with 15 bases remaining between them. CDR3 residues: CAVEGIASYEQYF. The DNA of the CDR3 is TGTGCTGTGGAGGGGATAGCGTCCTACGAGCAGTACTTC.

This clone appeared once. V usage is TRBV27 and J usage is TRBJ2-1; 9 bases are shared with TRBD1. The CDR3 has 16 residues. Germline trimming cut 6 bases from V and 6 bases from J; bases unmatched to any gene: 12. Germline CDR1 and CDR2: MNHEY and SMNVEV (reference sequence). Written as DNA, the CDR3 is TGTGCCAGCAGGCCCCCCGGGACAGGGAAGTCCAATGAGCAGTTCTTC. Its translation: CASRPPGTGKSNEQFF.

This chain joins TRBV19 and TRBJ2-1, with TRBD2 as a possible D gene (7 bases). Germline V gene data show CDR1 as LNHDA and CDR2 as SQIVND (reference sequence). V was trimmed by 5 bases and J by 9 bases, leaving 20 bases between them. The CDR3 contains 15 residues. This CDR3 reads CASSGSSSGGGEQFF. DNA of the CDR3: TGTGCCAGTAGTGGTTCTAGTTCGGGGGGCGGTGAGCAGTTCTTC.

In DNA form, the CDR3 reads TGTGCCAGCAGTTACGACACCCCACGCCCCTACGAGCAGTACTTC. The encoded protein is CASSYDTPRPYEQYF. The V gene is TRBV6-5, the J gene TRBJ2-7; D is ambiguous. V lost 2 bases, J lost 2 bases, and 13 bases lay in between. CDR1 MNHEY and CDR2 SVGAGI come from the germline V gene. This CDR3 region has 15 residues.

The chain joins TRBV6-4 to TRBJ2-3, with 8 nucleotides matching TRBD2. Per germline, CDR1 MRHNA and CDR2 SNTAGT. Germline trimming cut 2 bases from V and 5 bases from J; bases unmatched to any gene: 6. The CDR3 sequence is 15 residues long. The DNA of the CDR3 is TGTGCCAGCAGTGACAGAACGGGGGGGCGAGATACGCAGTATTTT. Translating it yields CASSDRTGGRDTQYF.

The sample holds one count of this clone. This chain joins TRBV21-1 and TRBJ2-2; TRBD2 is the table's D call, not checked against the DNA. TRBV21-1 is a pseudogene. The CDR3 spans 16 residues. DNA of the CDR3: TGTGCCAGCAGCAAAGCCGTTGTCCCGAACACCGGGGAGCTGTTTTTT. Translation: CASSKAVVPNTGELFF.

The chain employs TRBV9 and TRBJ2-7, with 9 bases aligning to TRBD1. Germline CDR1 is SGDLS and CDR2 is YYNGEE. The length of the CDR3 is 17 residues. Trimming at V came to 0 bases and at J to 0 bases, leaving 7 bases not matched to a gene. The DNA for the CDR3 is TGTGCCAGCAGCGTAGAGGGGACAGGGCTTCTCTCCTACGAGCAGTACTTC. Translation gives CASSVEGTGLLSYEQYF.

The V gene is TRBV5-4, the J gene TRBJ2-1; 8 bases agree with TRBD2. The CDR3 has 15 residues. Germline V CDR1 and CDR2: SGHNT, YYREEE (reference sequence). V lost 3 bases to trimming and J lost 7 bases; unmatched junction nucleotides: 9. The CDR3 DNA reads TGTGCCAGCAGCTCCGGGGGGGCCAACTTAAATGAGCAGTTCTTC. Translating gives CASSSGGANLNEQFF.